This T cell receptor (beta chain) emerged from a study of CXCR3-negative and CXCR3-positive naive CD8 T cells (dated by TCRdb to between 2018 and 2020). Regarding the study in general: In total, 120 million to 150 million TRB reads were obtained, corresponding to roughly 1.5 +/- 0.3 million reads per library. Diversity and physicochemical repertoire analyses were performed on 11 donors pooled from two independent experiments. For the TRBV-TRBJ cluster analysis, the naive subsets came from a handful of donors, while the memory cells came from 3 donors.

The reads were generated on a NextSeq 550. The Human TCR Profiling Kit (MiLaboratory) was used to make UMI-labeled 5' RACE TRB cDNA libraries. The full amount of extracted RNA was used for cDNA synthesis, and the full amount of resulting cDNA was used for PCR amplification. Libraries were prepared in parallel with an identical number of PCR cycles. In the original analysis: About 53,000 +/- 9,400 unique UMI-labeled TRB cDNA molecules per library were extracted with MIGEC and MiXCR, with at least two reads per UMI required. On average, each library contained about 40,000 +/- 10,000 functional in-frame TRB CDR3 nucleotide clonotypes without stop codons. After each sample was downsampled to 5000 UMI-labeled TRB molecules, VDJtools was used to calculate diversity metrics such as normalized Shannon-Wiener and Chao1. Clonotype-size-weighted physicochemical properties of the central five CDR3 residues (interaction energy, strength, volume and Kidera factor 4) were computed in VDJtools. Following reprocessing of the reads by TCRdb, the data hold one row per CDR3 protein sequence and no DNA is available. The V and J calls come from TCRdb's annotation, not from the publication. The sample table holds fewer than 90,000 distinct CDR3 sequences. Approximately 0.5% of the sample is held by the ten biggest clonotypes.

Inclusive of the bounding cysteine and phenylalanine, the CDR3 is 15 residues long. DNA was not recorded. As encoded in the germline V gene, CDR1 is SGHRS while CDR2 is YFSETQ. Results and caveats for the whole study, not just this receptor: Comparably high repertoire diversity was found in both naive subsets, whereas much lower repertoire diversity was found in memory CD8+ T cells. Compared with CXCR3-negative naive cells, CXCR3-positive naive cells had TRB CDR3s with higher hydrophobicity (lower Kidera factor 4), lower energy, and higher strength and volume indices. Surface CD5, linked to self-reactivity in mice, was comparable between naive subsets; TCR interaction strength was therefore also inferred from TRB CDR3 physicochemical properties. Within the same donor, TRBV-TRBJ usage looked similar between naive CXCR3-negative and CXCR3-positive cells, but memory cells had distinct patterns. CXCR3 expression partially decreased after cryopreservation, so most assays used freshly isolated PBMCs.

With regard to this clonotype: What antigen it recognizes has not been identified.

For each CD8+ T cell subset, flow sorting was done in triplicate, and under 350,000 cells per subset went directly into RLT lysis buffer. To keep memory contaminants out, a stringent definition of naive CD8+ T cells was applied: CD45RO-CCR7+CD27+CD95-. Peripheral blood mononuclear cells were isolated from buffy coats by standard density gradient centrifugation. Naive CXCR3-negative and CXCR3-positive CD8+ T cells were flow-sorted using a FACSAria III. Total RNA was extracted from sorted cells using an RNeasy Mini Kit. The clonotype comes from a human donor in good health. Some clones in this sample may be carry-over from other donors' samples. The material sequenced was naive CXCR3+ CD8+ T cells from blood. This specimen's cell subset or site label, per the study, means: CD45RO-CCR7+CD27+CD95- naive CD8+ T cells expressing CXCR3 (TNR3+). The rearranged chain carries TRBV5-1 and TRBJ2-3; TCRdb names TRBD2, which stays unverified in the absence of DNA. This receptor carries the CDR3 CASSLPPQSTDTQYF.